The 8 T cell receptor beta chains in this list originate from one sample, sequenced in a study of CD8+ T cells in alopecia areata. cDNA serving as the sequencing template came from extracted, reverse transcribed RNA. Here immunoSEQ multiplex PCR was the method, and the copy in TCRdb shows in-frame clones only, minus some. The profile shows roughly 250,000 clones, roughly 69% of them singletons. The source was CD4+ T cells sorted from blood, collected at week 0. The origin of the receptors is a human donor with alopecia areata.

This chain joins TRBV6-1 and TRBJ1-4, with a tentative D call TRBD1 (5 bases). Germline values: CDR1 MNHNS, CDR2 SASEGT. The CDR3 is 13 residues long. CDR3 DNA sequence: TGTGCTGGCAGGAGGGGAACTAATGAAAAACTGTTTTTT. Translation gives CAGRRGTNEKLFF.

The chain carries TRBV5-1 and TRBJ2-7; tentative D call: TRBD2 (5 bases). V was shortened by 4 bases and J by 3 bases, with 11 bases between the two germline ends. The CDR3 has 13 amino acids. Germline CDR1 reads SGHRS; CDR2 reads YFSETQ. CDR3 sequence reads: CASSATAGYEQYF. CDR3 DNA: TGCGCCAGCAGCGCAACGGCGGGCTACGAGCAGTACTTC.

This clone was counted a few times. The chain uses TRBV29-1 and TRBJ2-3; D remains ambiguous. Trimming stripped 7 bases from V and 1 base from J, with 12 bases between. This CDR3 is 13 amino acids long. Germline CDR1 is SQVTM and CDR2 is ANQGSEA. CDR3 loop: CSGRPSGTDTQYF. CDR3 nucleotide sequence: TGCAGCGGCAGGCCATCGGGCACAGATACGCAGTATTTT.

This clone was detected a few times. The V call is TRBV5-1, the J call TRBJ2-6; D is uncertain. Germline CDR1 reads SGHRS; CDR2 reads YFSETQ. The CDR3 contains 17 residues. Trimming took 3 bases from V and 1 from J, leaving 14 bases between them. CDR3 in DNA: TGCGCCAGCAGCTACTCGAATTTGGGGTCTGGGGCCAACGTCCTGACTTTC. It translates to CASSYSNLGSGANVLTF.

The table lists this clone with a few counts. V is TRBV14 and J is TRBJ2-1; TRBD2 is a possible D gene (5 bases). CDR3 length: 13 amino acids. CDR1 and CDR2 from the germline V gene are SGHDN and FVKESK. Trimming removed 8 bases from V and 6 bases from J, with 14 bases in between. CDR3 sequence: CASFEDSINEQFF. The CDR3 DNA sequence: TGTGCCAGCTTCGAGGACTCCATCAATGAGCAGTTCTTC.

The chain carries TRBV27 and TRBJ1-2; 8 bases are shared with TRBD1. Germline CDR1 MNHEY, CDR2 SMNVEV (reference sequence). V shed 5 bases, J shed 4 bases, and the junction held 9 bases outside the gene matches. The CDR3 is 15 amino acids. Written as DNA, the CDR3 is TGTGCCAGCAGTACGAATCCGACAGGGGTCTATGGCTACACCTTC. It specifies CASSTNPTGVYGYTF.

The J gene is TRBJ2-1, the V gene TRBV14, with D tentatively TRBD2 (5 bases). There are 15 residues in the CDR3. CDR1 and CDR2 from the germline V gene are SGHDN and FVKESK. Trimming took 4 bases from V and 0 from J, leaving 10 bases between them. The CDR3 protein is CASSPDGLSYNEQFF. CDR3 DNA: TGTGCCAGCAGCCCGGACGGACTCTCCTACAATGAGCAGTTCTTC.

The CDR3 sequence: CASGGQGLTDTQYF. Here the CDR3 DNA reads TGTGCCAGCGGGGGACAGGGTCTTACAGATACGCAGTATTTT. J is TRBJ2-3 and V is TRBV2, with TRBD1 matching over 9 bases. This CDR3 contains 14 residues. The V and J ends lost 8 bases and 3 bases, in that order; junction bases with no gene match: 6. Germline values: CDR1 SNHLY, CDR2 FYNNEI.